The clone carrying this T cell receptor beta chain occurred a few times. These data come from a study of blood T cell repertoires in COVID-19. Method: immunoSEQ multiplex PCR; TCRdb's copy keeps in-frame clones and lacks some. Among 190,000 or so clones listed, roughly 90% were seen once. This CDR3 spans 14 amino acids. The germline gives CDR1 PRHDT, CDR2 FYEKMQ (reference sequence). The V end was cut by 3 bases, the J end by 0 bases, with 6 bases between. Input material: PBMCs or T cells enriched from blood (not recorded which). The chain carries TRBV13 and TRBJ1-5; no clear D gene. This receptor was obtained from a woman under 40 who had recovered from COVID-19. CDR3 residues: CASSLRNSNQPQHF. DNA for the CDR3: TGTGCCAGCAGCTTGAGGAATAGCAATCAGCCCCAGCATTTT.